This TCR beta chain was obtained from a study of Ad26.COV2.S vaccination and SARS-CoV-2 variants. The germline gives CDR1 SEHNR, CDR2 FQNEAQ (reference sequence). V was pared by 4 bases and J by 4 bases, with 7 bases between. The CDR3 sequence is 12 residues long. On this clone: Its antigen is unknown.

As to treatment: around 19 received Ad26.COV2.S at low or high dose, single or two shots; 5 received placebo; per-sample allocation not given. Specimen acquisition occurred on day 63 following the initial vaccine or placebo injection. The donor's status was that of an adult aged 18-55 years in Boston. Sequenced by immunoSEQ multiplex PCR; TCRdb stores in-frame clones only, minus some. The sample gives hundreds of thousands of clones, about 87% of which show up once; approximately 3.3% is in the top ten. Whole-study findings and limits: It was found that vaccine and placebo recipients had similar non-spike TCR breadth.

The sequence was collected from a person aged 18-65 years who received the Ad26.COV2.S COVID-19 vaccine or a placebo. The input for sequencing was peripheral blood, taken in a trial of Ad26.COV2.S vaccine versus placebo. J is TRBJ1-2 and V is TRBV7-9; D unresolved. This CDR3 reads CASSSEVYGYTF. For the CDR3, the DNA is TGTGCCAGCAGCTCCGAGGTCTATGGCTACACCTTC.